The present T cell receptor beta chain was sequenced within a study of T cell repertoires in cytomegalovirus infection. Study details: Public TCR beta signatures indicated both CMV infection and matching HLA type.

On this clonotype itself: Its antigen is as yet unknown.

MiXCR, applied by TCRdb to the reads, yields one record per CDR3 protein. The sample shows 900,000 to 950,000 distinct CDR3 sequences, around 30% of them seen only once. The CDR3 totals 17 residues. Germline lookup yields CDR1 SEHNR and CDR2 FQNEAQ (reference sequence). The J segment lost 0 bases and the V segment lost 5 bases, leaving 10 bases of the junction unmatched. V gene TRBV7-9 combines with J gene TRBJ1-1; 9 nucleotides match TRBD1. The TCR was taken from a human donor in good health (CMV status not recorded). Some clones in this sample may be carry-over from other donors' samples. The sample was cultured CD8+ T cells from PBMCs, taken from culture after CMV antigen stimulation. As DNA, the CDR3 is TGTGCCAGCAGCCACAGGGGGCTTGCCGTGTTGAACACTGAAGCTTTCTTT. Its translation is CASSHRGLAVLNTEAFF.